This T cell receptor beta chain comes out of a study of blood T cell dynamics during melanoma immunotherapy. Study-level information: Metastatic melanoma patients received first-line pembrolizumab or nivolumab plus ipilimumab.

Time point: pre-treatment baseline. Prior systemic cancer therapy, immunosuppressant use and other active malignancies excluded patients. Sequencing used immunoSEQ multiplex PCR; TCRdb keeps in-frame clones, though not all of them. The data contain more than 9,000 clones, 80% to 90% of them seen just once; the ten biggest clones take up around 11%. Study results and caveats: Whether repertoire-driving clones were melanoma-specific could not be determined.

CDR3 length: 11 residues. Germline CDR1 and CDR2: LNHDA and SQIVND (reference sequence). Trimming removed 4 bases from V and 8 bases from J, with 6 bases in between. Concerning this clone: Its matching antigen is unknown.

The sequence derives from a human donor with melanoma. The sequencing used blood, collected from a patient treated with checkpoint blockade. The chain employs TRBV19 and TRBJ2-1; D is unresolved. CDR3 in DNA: TGTGCCAGTAGTAACGACCATGAGCAGTTCTTC. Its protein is CASSNDHEQFF.